One TCR beta chain is described in this entry. Its antigen target is currently unknown. No base qualities exist here, and no much larger clone lies one base off it. The CDR3 runs 15 amino acids, cysteine and phenylalanine included. Only CDR3 DNA remains: 45 bases, in frame from the first base. The germline V gene yields SGDLS for CDR1 and YYNGEE for CDR2. V is pared back by 0 bases and J by 0 bases, with 6 bases lying between the germline termini. These data belong to a study of OX40 agonist ivuxolimab in advanced cancers. As for the study more broadly: The costimulatory receptor OX40 (CD134) was targeted by ivuxolimab, a fully human IgG2 agonistic monoclonal antibody. Intravenous ivuxolimab was administered to patients every 2 weeks at six dose levels: 0.01, 0.1, 0.3, 1.5, 3 and 10 mg/kg. Among the approximately 50 dose-escalation patients, some 20 had hepatocellular carcinoma, roughly 15 melanoma, 9 renal cell carcinoma and 9 head and neck cancer. The dose-escalation cohort was roughly 83% male with a mean age of around 62 years, ranging from about 23 to 85. Patients were allowed to have had prior anti-PD-1, anti-PD-L1 or anti-CTLA-4 therapy, and around 37% of the dose-escalation patients had previously received checkpoint inhibitors. Partial responses were achieved by three dose-escalation patients, of whom one had hepatocellular carcinoma and two had cutaneous melanoma. The point of sequencing TCRbeta in the periphery was to test whether ivuxolimab changed TCR sequence diversity and drove clonal T-cell expansion. The paper reports the monotherapy dose-escalation portion (N of about 51 patients) of the phase I ivuxolimab trial.

Genomic DNA was isolated from the sorted cells so that the TCRbeta CDR3 region could be sequenced. The immunoSEQ Assay was used to sequence the TCRbeta CDR3 regions. What TCRdb holds here is the immuneACCESS table cut down to in-frame rearrangements. Part of the clones is not present; checked against another copy, under half of the missing clones reflect an unresolved V gene, and the others are unexplained. Present in this sample are about 71,000 clones, around nine tenths of which were seen just once. The ten largest account for approximately 2% of the sample. The trial excluded patients who had a history of autoimmune disease or were on systemic immunosuppression. Peripheral blood for TCR sequencing was drawn from every dose cohort at baseline, at cycle 4 day 1 and at cycle 7 day 1. The samples were taken from a phase I, first-in-human, multicenter, open-label dose-escalation trial of ivuxolimab. The trial enrolled adults with locally advanced or metastatic head and neck squamous cell, hepatocellular, melanoma or renal cell carcinoma. Before TCR sequencing, CD4+ T cells and CD8+ T cells were sorted from peripheral blood as separate populations.

Findings and caveats that apply to the study as a whole: Low levels of normalized T-cell clonal expansion were also seen in some patients who did not respond. Which antigens the clonally expanded peripheral T cells were specific for was not determined. After ivuxolimab, more expanded clones were found on average in CD8+ T cells than in CD4+ T cells. In partial responders in the 0.1-3.0 mg/kg groups, normalized peripheral clonal expansion was found to be among the lowest, especially among CD8+ T cells. At doses of 0.1 to 3.0 mg/kg, clonal expansion of both CD4+ and CD8+ T cells in blood was seen between baseline and week 6.

This receptor was obtained from an adult with an advanced solid tumor such as melanoma, head and neck, liver or kidney cancer. The material sequenced was CD4+ or CD8+ T cells sorted from blood, taken in a trial of the OX40 agonist ivuxolimab. Recombination joined TRBV9 with TRBJ2-2; too little of a D gene remains to name it. The CDR3 protein sequence reads: CASSVVAANTGELFF. The nucleotide sequence is TGTGCCAGCAGCGTAGTGGCCGCGAACACCGGGGAGCTGTTTTTT.